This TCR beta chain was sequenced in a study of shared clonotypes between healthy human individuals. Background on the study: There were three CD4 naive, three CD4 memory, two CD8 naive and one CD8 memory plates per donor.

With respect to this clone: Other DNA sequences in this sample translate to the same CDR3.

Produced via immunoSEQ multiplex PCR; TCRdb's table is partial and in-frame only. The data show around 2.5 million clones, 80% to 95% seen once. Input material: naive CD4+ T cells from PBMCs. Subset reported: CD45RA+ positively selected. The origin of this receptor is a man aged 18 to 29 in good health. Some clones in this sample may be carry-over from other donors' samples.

In DNA, the CDR3 is TGTGCCAGCAGTGTTCAGGTGAACACTGAAGCTTTCTTT. Amino acid sequence: CASSVQVNTEAFF. This sequence joins TRBV9 and TRBJ1-1, with D unresolved. The CDR3 covers 13 residues. Between the trimmed V and J ends, which lost 5 bases and 0 bases, there was a span of 8 bases. Germline V gene data show CDR1 as SGDLS and CDR2 as YYNGEE.